This T cell receptor beta chain is from a study of T cells in Graves' hyperthyroidism and ophthalmopathy. Researchers took RNA transcripts and amplified the TCR beta CDR3 regions from them. The TCR CDR3 first-round RT-PCR relied on the HTBI primer set. TCRdb re-analysed the multiplex PCR reads in MiXCR, keeping a single row per CDR3 protein. The table lists 600,000 or so distinct CDR3 sequences, about 43% of them singletons. The length of the CDR3 is 11 residues. Germline V gene data show CDR1 as KGHDR and CDR2 as SFDVKD. V lost 5 bases and J lost 1, with 1 base in between. Study-level results: Most thyroid-expanded clonotypes above 0.001 were also found in blood.

This clonotype was counted many times. Its antigen is not identified. If no ophthalmopathy progression occurred within 18 months, Graves' hyperthyroidism was stable. Diagnoses were made from clinical symptoms, serum measures (thyroxine and TRAb), thyroid ultrasound and orbital computed tomography. This TCR was recovered from a woman between 18 and 29 years old with Graves' hyperthyroidism. The sequenced material came from peripheral blood or thyroid tissue (not recorded which). The chain links TRBV24-1 to TRBJ1-2; no firm D call. The CDR3, as DNA: TGTGCCACCAGTGGTAACTATGGCTACACCTTC. Its protein is CATSGNYGYTF.